This T cell receptor beta chain was found in a study of cytomegalovirus exposure and HLA in healthy donors. The V and J ends lost 5 bases and 6 bases, in that order; junction bases with no gene match: 14. The CDR3 is 17 residues long. Germline CDR1 and CDR2: LNHDA and SQIVND (reference sequence). About this clone: Its antigen is undetermined.

Study-wide results and caveats: Later work associated fewer than 20,000 TCR beta sequences with HLA alleles at 0.05 false discovery rate.

13 Jbeta primers and 60 Vbeta primers were used for the PCR. Measured with immunoSEQ multiplex PCR; TCRdb has only the in-frame clones, and not every one. The sample yields fewer than 200,000 clones, approximately 76% seen once. Sequencing was done on a sample of PBMCs. V is TRBV19 and J is TRBJ2-1; 9 bases align to TRBD2. The sequence was collected from a female donor in good health and CMV-seronegative. The CDR3 DNA is TGTGCCAGTAGTCAGGCGGAGGGACTAGCAGGAGGCAATGAGCAGTTCTTC. It translates to CASSQAEGLAGGNEQFF. Full variable domain (outside the CDR3, taken from reference TRBV19 and TRBJ2-1): DGGITQSPKYLFRKEGQNVTLSCEQNLNHDAMYWYRQDPGQGLRLIYYSQIVNDFQKGDIAEGYSVSREKKESFPLTVTSAQKNPTAFYLCASSQAEGLAGGNEQFFGPGTRLTVL.